The present T cell receptor (beta chain) was sequenced within a study of cytomegalovirus exposure and HLA in healthy donors. Looking at the study overall: The roughly 110 validation repertoires matched the approximately 700 first-cohort repertoires in platform, a later analysis reported.

Regarding the study as a whole: Overall, approximately 150 TCR beta chains were annotated as cytomegalovirus-associated.

Regarding this clone: Its antigen is undetermined.

Germline CDR1 is SGHKS and CDR2 is YYEKEE (reference sequence). The ends lost 4 bases at V and 2 bases at J; junction bases unmatched: 4. The CDR3 extends over 14 amino acids. Profiled with immunoSEQ multiplex PCR; TCRdb holds only in-frame clones, not every one. Of 150,000 to 200,000 clones listed, more than 75% are singletons. V is TRBV5-5 and J is TRBJ2-7, with 9 nucleotides matching TRBD1. This sequence originates from a man aged 30-40 years in good health and CMV-seropositive. The sequencing input was PBMCs. This CDR3 is CASSIGTGPYEQYF. The CDR3 nucleotides read TGTGCCAGCAGCATAGGGACAGGGCCCTACGAGCAGTACTTC.